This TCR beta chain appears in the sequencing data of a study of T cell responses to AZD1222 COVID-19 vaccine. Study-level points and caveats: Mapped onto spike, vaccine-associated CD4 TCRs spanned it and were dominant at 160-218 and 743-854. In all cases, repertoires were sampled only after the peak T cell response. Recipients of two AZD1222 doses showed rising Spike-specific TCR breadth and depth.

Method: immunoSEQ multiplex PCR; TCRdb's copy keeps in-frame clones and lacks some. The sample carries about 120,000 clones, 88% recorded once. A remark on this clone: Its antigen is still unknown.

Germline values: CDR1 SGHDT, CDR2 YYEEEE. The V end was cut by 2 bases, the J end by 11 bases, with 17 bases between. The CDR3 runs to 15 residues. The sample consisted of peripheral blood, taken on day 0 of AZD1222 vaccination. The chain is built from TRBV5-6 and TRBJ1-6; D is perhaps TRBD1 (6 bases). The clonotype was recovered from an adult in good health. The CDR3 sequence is CASSLRTGFIAPLHF. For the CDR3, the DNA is TGTGCCAGCAGCTTACGTACAGGGTTTATAGCACCCCTCCACTTT.